The 18 T cell receptor beta chains presented below share a single source sample, sequenced in a study of shared clonotypes between healthy human individuals. Sequenced by immunoSEQ multiplex PCR; TCRdb stores in-frame clones only, minus some. Of some 2,500,000 clones in the sample, 85% to 95% are singletons; the top ten hold 0.37%. Source material: naive CD4+ T cells from PBMCs. Regarding subset: CD45RA+ positively selected. The receptors come from a man aged 18 to 30 in good health. Some clones in this sample may be carry-over from other donors' samples.

The count of this clone is one. The rearrangement joins TRBV4-1 to TRBJ2-7, with TRBD1 identical over 8 bases. J was trimmed by 5 bases and V by 1 base; bases with no gene match: 13. Germline V gene sequence: CDR1 MGHRA, CDR2 YSYEKL. CDR3 length equals 17 residues. CDR3 sequence: CASSQGPTRQGRNEQYF. CDR3 sequence (DNA): TGCGCCAGCAGCCAAGGCCCCACCAGACAGGGGAGGAACGAGCAGTACTTC.

V is TRBV2 and J is TRBJ1-1, with a possible D match to TRBD1 (5 bases). Germline CDR1 is SNHLY and CDR2 is FYNNEI. V gave up 4 bases and J gave up 1 base, with 10 bases separating them. The CDR3 contains 14 residues. CDR3 in amino acids: CASSVAGTNTEAFF. The CDR3 DNA sequence: TGTGCCAGCAGTGTGGCGGGGACGAACACTGAAGCTTTCTTT.

On this clone itself: Different DNA sequences within this sample yield the same CDR3. The V call is TRBV18, the J call TRBJ1-1, with D possibly matching TRBD1 (5 bases). The V end lost 6 bases, the J end lost 0 bases, and 11 bases lay between the germline ends. Germline V gives CDR1 KGHSH, CDR2 LQKENI. The CDR3 has 14 amino acids. The CDR3 protein is CASSPGRMNTEAFF. CDR3 in DNA: TGTGCCAGCTCCCCGGGACGGATGAACACTGAAGCTTTCTTT.

A note on this clone: Additional DNA sequences in this sample encode the identical CDR3. This chain joins TRBV5-1 and TRBJ1-1; a possible D gene is TRBD1 (6 bases). The V end was cut by 0 bases, the J end by 5 bases, with 11 bases between. Germline V gene lookup returns CDR1 SGHRS and CDR2 YFSETQ. The CDR3 runs 14 residues. For the CDR3, the DNA is TGCGCCAGCAGCTTGGTAGGGGGTGGGACTGAAGCTTTCTTT. As protein: CASSLVGGGTEAFF.

The table lists this clone with a count of one. V usage is TRBV15 and J usage is TRBJ1-2; 7 nucleotides match TRBD1. CDR3 length equals 13 residues. With 1 base clipped from V and 8 bases from J, the junction kept 4 bases outside the gene matches. Germline CDR1 and CDR2: LNHNV and YYDKDF (reference sequence). The chain's CDR3 is CATSRARGSGYTF. CDR3 sequence (DNA): TGTGCCACCAGCAGAGCCAGGGGGAGCGGCTACACCTTC.

The V and J genes are TRBV9 and TRBJ1-1; D uncertain. Germline V gene lookup returns CDR1 SGDLS and CDR2 YYNGEE. CDR3 length: 15 amino acids. The V gene lost 3 bases and the J gene lost 3 bases, with 15 bases spanning the gap. CDR3 residues: CASSEFPRQYTEAFF. The CDR3 coding sequence is TGTGCCAGCAGCGAATTTCCGAGGCAATACACTGAAGCTTTCTTT.

The V and J genes are TRBV5-6 and TRBJ1-2, with 7 positions matching TRBD1. Germline V CDR1 and CDR2: SGHDT, YYEEEE. The CDR3 runs to 11 residues. Losses at the gene ends were 4 bases for V and 12 bases for J; bases not matched to a gene: 6. CDR3 residues: CASSGDSLHTF. As DNA, the CDR3 is TGTGCCAGCAGCGGGGACAGTCTTCACACCTTC.

This clone has only one observation. The rearrangement links TRBV5-1 to TRBJ1-3; the D is unclear. V lost 1 base to trimming and J lost 4 bases, with 9 bases between them. CDR1 and CDR2 (germline): SGHRS, YFSETQ. The CDR3 runs 14 residues. The CDR3 sequence: CASSLQTPGNTIYF. CDR3 in DNA: TGCGCCAGCAGCTTGCAGACGCCCGGAAACACCATATATTTT. The full variable domain, its missing parts supplied by reference TRBV5-1 and TRBJ1-3, is KAGVTQTPRYLIKTRGQQVTLSCSPISGHRSVSWYQQTPGQGLQFLFEYFSETQRNKGNFPGRFSGRQFSNSRSEMNVSTLELGDSALYLCASSLQTPGNTIYFGEGSWLTVV.

This chain uses TRBV30 with TRBJ2-5; D unresolved. The germline V and J ends were trimmed by 1 base and 3 bases, with 9 bases remaining between them. The CDR3 contains 13 residues. CDR1 is GTSNPN and CDR2 is SVGIG in the germline V gene (reference sequence). The CDR3 loop reads CAWSGGWKETQYF. In DNA form, the CDR3 reads TGTGCCTGGAGTGGTGGCTGGAAAGAGACCCAGTACTTC.

This clone appeared a few times. V gene TRBV9 combines with J gene TRBJ1-1; D uncertain. There are 16 residues in the CDR3. V gave up 0 bases and J gave up 0 bases, with 12 bases separating them. CDR1 and CDR2 from the germline V gene are SGDLS and YYNGEE. CDR3 coding DNA: TGTGCCAGCAGCGTAGCAGGAGGAACCATGAACACTGAAGCTTTCTTT. Translated: CASSVAGGTMNTEAFF.

Notes on this clone: Other DNA variants within this sample encode the same CDR3. The chain joins TRBV7-9 to TRBJ2-3; TRBD1 aligns across 9 bases. J lost 2 bases, V lost 6 bases, and 6 bases had no gene match. The CDR3 extends over 15 amino acids. Germline CDR1 and CDR2: SEHNR and FQNEAQ (reference sequence). The CDR3 DNA follows: TGTGCCAGCAGTTCCGGGACAGGGTCCACAGATACGCAGTATTTT. Translating it yields CASSSGTGSTDTQYF. The full variable domain, completed using reference TRBV7-9 and TRBJ2-3, is DTGVSQNPRHKITKRGQNVTFRCDPISEHNRLYWYRQTLGQGPEFLTYFQNEAQLEKSRLLSDRFSAERPKGSFSTLEIQRTEQGDSAMYLCASSSGTGSTDTQYFGPGTRLTVL.

Details on this clone: The same CDR3 is also encoded by other DNA sequences in this sample. The chain carries TRBV28 and TRBJ2-7; the D is unclear. The V gene's germline CDR1 is MDHEN and CDR2 SYDVKM. V lost 2 bases, J lost 1 base, and 9 bases lay in between. The CDR3 is 14 amino acids. The CDR3 DNA reads as TGTGCCAGCAGTTTAACCGGGTTTTCCTACGAGCAGTACTTC. This translates into CASSLTGFSYEQYF.

The chain recombines TRBV19 with TRBJ2-2; 12 bases are a match to TRBD1. The CDR3 loop spans 16 amino acids. CDR1 is LNHDA and CDR2 is SQIVND in the germline V gene (reference sequence). The junction had 11 bases not matched to a gene; V was cut back by 10 bases and J by 5 bases. CDR3 residues: CATSRDRGQGTGELFF. CDR3 sequence (DNA): TGTGCCACGTCCCGGGACAGGGGGCAGGGTACCGGGGAGCTGTTTTTT.

The V gene is TRBV6-5, the J gene TRBJ1-3; D unclear. The V gene lost 6 bases and the J gene lost 4 bases, with 16 bases spanning the gap. CDR1 and CDR2 (germline): MNHEY, SVGAGI. The CDR3 is 15 residues long. CDR3 DNA sequence: TGTGCCAGCAGACTTCGACCTAATGGCGGAAACACCATATATTTT. Encoded protein: CASRLRPNGGNTIYF.

The chain uses TRBV5-1 and TRBJ1-2, with D hard to call. CDR1 is SGHRS, CDR2 YFSETQ, per germline. V lost 0 bases and J lost 2, with 11 bases in between. The CDR3 has 15 residues. CDR3: CASSLDISLNYGYTF. The CDR3 DNA sequence: TGCGCCAGCAGCTTGGATATCTCCCTGAACTATGGCTACACCTTC.

This clone was picked up one time. This sequence joins TRBV28 and TRBJ1-4; 7 bases align to TRBD1. Unmatched junction bases numbered 7, after V lost 2 bases and J lost 7 bases. The CDR3 is 15 amino acids. Germline V gives CDR1 MDHEN, CDR2 SYDVKM. In nucleotides, the CDR3 is TGTGCCAGCAGTTTAATGGGAGGGGGCGGTGAAAAACTGTTTTTT. It specifies CASSLMGGGGEKLFF.

CDR3 protein: CATSENLGTGYGYTF. The DNA for the CDR3 is TGTGCCACCAGCGAGAATTTAGGGACAGGCTATGGCTACACCTTC. The chain carries TRBV15 and TRBJ1-2, with 8 bases matching TRBD1. The CDR3 loop spans 15 amino acids. Per the germline V gene, CDR1 is LNHNV and CDR2 is YYDKDF (reference sequence). V shed 5 bases, J shed 4 bases, and the junction held 9 bases outside the gene matches.

This rearrangement joins TRBV7-2 to TRBJ1-2; no clear D. Germline V gene lookup returns CDR1 SGHTA and CDR2 FQGNSA. The V gene lost 6 bases and the J gene lost 0 bases, with 8 bases spanning the gap. The CDR3 has 13 amino acids. The CDR3 DNA sequence: TGTGCCAGCAGATTAAGATCTAACTATGGCTACACCTTC. It encodes CASRLRSNYGYTF.